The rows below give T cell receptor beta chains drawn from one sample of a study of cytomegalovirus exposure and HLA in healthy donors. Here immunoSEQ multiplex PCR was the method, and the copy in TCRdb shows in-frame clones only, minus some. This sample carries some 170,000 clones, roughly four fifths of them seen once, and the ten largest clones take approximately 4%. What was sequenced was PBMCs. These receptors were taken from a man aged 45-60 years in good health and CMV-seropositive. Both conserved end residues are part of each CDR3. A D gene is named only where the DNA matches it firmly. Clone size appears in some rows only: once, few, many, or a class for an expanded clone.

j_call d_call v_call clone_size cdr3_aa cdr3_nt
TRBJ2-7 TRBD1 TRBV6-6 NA CASAKTGATYEQYF TGTGCCAGCGCCAAGACAGGGGCCACCTACGAGCAGTACTTC
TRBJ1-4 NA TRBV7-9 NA CSSSLERETGRKLFF TGTTCCAGCAGCTTAGAGCGGGAGACCGGGAGAAAACTGTTTTTT
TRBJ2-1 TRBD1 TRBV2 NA CASSPTGTNEQFF TGTGCCAGCAGCCCGACAGGGACCAATGAGCAGTTCTTC
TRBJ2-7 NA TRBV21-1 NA CASSNRDSKLYEQYF TGTGCCAGCAGCAACCGGGACAGCAAACTCTACGAGCAGTACTTC
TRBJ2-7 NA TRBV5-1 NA CASSLDNHYEQYF TGCGCCAGCAGCTTAGACAACCACTACGAGCAGTACTTC
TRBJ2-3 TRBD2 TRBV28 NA CASSLPGLNTDTQYF TGTGCCAGCAGTTTACCGGGACTAAACACAGATACGCAGTATTTT
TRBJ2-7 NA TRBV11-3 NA CASSLDTGEQYF TGTGCCAGCAGCTTAGACACTGGCGAGCAGTACTTC
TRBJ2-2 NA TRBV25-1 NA CASSLLEIGNTGELFF TGTGCCAGCAGTTTGTTAGAGATTGGGAACACCGGGGAGCTGTTTTTT
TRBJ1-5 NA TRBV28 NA CASSFGWQPQHF TGTGCCAGCAGTTTCGGTTGGCAGCCCCAGCATTTT
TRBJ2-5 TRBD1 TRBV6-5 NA CASSYSGQGWETQYF TGTGCCAGCAGTTACTCTGGACAGGGTTGGGAGACCCAGTACTTC
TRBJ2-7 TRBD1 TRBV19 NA CASSETPRQGISYEQYF TGTGCCAGTAGCGAAACCCCCCGACAGGGGATCTCCTACGAGCAGTACTTC
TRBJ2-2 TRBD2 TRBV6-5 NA CASAGLAGSGELFF TGTGCCAGCGCAGGACTAGCGGGGTCCGGGGAGCTGTTTTTT
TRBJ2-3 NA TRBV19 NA CAISDPAGSTDTQYF TGTGCCATATCAGACCCCGCGGGGTCCACAGATACGCAGTATTTT
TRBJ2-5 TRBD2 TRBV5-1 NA CASNLAGREVETQYF TGCGCCAGCAACTTGGCCGGGCGGGAGGTAGAGACCCAGTACTTC
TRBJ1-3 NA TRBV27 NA CASSPYATDAGNTIYF TGTGCCAGCAGTCCCTATGCGACAGACGCTGGAAACACCATATATTTT
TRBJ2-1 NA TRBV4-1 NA CASSQDISLYNEQFF TGCGCCAGCAGCCAAGATATCTCCCTCTACAATGAGCAGTTCTTC
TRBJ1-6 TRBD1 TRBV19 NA CASSTDRVWNSPLHF TGTGCCAGTAGTACGGACAGGGTATGGAACTCACCCCTCCACTTT
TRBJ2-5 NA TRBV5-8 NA CASSLGQGEKETQYF TGTGCCAGCAGCTTGGGGCAGGGCGAAAAAGAGACCCAGTACTTC
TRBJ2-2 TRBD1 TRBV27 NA CASTLRGQNTGELFF TGTGCCAGCACACTCAGGGGGCAGAACACCGGGGAGCTGTTTTTT
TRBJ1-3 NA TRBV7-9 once CASSIRRGSGNTIYF TGTGCCAGCAGTATAAGACGCGGCTCTGGAAACACCATATATTTT
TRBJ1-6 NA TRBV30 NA CAWSVNPRAYNSPLHF TGTGCCTGGAGTGTAAATCCCCGAGCGTATAATTCACCCCTCCACTTT
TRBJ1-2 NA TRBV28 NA CAVPQGNGYGYTF TGTGCCGTTCCTCAGGGGAACGGCTATGGCTACACCTTC
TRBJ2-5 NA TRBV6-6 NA CASGPSNREETQYF TGTGCCAGCGGCCCTTCAAACAGGGAAGAGACCCAGTACTTC
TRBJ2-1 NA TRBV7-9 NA CASTRTDNEQFF TGTGCCAGCACCAGGACAGACAATGAGCAGTTCTTC
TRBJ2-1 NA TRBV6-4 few CASSAISQANEQFF TGTGCCAGCAGTGCCATTTCACAGGCCAATGAGCAGTTCTTC
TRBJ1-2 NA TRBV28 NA CASSFGSRTGGNYGYTF TGTGCCAGCAGTTTCGGTTCGAGGACGGGGGGGAACTATGGCTACACCTTC
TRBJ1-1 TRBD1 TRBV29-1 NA CSVRQGATNTEAFF TGCAGCGTACGACAGGGAGCAACGAACACTGAAGCTTTCTTT
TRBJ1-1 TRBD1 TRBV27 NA CASSSLRTGKSNTEAFF TGTGCCAGCAGTTCCCTCAGGACAGGGAAATCTAACACTGAAGCTTTCTTT
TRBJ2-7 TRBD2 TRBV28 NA CASRTGLAGTSYEQYF TGTGCCAGCAGGACGGGACTAGCGGGAACGTCATACGAGCAGTACTTC
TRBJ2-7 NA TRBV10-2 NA CASSGFSAGVRVQYF TGCGCCAGCAGTGGTTTTTCCGCAGGGGTTCGAGTCCAGTACTTC
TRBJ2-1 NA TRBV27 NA CASSSTGYNEQFF TGTGCCAGCAGTTCGACAGGCTACAATGAGCAGTTCTTC
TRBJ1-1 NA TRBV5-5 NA CVSSLGQNTEAFF TGTGTCAGCAGCTTGGGGCAGAACACTGAAGCTTTCTTT
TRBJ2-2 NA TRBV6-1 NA CASSEKGGYGTGELFF TGTGCCAGCAGTGAAAAAGGAGGCTATGGCACCGGGGAGCTGTTTTTT
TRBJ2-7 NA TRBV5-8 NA CASSARMAGPYEQYF TGTGCCAGCAGCGCCCGGATGGCGGGTCCCTACGAGCAGTACTTC
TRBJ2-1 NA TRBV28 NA CASRGLNLNEQFF TGTGCCAGCAGGGGGCTGAACCTCAATGAGCAGTTCTTC
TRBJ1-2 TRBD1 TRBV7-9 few CASSLDGTVDGYTF TGTGCCAGCAGCTTAGACGGGACAGTAGATGGCTACACCTTC
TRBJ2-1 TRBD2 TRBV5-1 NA CASSLGLAGDYEQFF TGCGCCAGCAGCTTGGGACTAGCGGGAGATTATGAGCAGTTCTTC
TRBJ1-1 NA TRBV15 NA CATSRERGTEAFF TGTGCCACCAGCAGAGAACGGGGCACTGAAGCTTTCTTT
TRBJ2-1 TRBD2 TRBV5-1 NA CASSFLGTSGGSYNEQFF TGCGCCAGCAGCTTCCTAGGGACTAGCGGGGGGTCCTACAATGAGCAGTTCTTC
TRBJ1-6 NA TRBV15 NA CATSRRGAENSPLHF TGTGCCACCAGCAGACGGGGGGCAGAAAATTCACCCCTCCACTTT
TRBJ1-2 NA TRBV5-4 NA CASSLVGRGRGYTF TGTGCCAGCAGCTTGGTAGGCAGGGGAAGGGGCTACACCTTC
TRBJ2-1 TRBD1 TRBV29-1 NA CSVEADRGGHNEQFF TGCAGCGTTGAGGCCGACAGGGGAGGACACAATGAGCAGTTCTTC
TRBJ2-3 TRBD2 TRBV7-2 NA CASSKLGGTVTDTQYF TGTGCCAGCAGCAAACTGGGGGGGACGGTAACAGATACGCAGTATTTT
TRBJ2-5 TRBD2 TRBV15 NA CATSGGTSGGKETQYF TGTGCCACCAGCGGGGGGACTAGCGGGGGGAAAGAGACCCAGTACTTC
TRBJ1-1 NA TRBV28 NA CASSLNRNTEAFF TGTGCCAGCAGTTTGAACAGGAACACTGAAGCTTTCTTT
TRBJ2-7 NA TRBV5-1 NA CASSLIQSSYEQYF TGCGCCAGCAGCTTAATACAGTCAAGCTACGAGCAGTACTTC
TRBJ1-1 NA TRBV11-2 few CASSLDRGGNTEAFF TGTGCCAGCAGCTTAGATCGGGGGGGGAACACTGAAGCTTTCTTT
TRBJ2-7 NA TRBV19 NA CASSVSRTWQGASYEQYF TGTGCCAGTAGTGTGTCAAGGACATGGCAAGGGGCCTCCTACGAGCAGTACTTC
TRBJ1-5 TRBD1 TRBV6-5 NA CASSSTGGGQPQHF TGTGCCAGCAGTTCTACAGGGGGCGGACAGCCCCAGCATTTT
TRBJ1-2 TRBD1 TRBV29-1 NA CSIGQLGRGDGYTF TGCAGCATTGGCCAGCTGGGCAGGGGGGATGGCTACACCTTC
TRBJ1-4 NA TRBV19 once CASSMGGLGHEKLFF TGTGCCAGTAGTATGGGAGGACTGGGCCATGAAAAACTGTTTTTT
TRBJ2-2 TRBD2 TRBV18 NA CASSLGEAGGTGELFF TGTGCCAGCTCACTTGGAGAAGCGGGGGGCACCGGGGAGCTGTTTTTT
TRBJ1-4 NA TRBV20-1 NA CSARREKLFF TGCAGTGCTAGGCGGGAAAAACTGTTTTTT
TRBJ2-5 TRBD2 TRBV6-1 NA CATRDSGGAFETQYF TGTGCCACCCGGGATAGCGGGGGGGCCTTTGAGACCCAGTACTTC
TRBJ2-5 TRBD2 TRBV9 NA CASSPSGLAGLQETQYF TGTGCCAGCAGTCCCTCGGGGCTAGCGGGCCTTCAAGAGACCCAGTACTTC
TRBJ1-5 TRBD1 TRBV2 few CASAQGIYQPQHF TGTGCCAGCGCACAGGGGATCTATCAGCCCCAGCATTTT
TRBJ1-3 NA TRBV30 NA CAWTLSGGSGNTIYF TGTGCCTGGACTTTGAGTGGTGGCTCTGGAAACACCATATATTTT
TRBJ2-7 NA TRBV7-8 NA CASTGGTFYEQYF TGTGCCAGCACCGGGGGTACCTTCTACGAGCAGTACTTC
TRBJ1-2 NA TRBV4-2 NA CASSQEGGRANYGYTF TGTGCCAGCAGCCAAGAGGGCGGGAGAGCTAACTATGGCTACACCTTC